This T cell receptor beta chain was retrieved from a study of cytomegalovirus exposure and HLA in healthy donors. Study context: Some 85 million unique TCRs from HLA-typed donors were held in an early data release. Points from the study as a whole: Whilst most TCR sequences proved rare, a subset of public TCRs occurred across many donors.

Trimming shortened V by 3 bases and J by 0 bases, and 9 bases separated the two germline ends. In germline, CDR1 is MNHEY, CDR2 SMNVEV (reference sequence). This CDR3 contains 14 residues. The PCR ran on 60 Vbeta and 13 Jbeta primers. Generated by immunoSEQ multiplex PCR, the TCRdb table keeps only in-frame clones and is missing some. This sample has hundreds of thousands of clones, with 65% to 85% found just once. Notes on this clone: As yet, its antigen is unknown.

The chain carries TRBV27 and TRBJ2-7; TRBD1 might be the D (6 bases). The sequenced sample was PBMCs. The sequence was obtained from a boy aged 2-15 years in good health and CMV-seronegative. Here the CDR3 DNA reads TGTGCCAGCAGTTTTGCGACAGGCTCCTACGAGCAGTACTTC. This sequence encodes CASSFATGSYEQYF.